This is a list of T cell receptor beta chains from one sample in a study of CD8+ T cells in alopecia areata. Using immunoSEQ multiplex PCR, the repertoire was profiled, and TCRdb retains in-frame clones only, with some absent. Found here are about 60,000 clones, 35% to 55% of them singletons; the top ten hold about a fifth. Sample: CD8+ T cells sorted from blood, taken around week 37, from a patient treated with tofacitinib. These receptor sequences come from a human donor with alopecia areata. Both conserved end residues are part of each CDR3. Size tells how often a clone was seen (once, few, many) or the class of an expanded clone, and some rows leave it out.

size,J,V,CDR3
NA,TRBJ1-1,TRBV29-1,CSVHRGQNTEAFF
NA,TRBJ2-1,TRBV29-1,CSAEGQGGNEQFF
NA,TRBJ2-5,TRBV28,CASSFQGGETQYF
once,TRBJ2-5,TRBV11-1,CASSPGRGSGSETQYF
NA,TRBJ2-1,TRBV29-1,CSVPGTGYNEQFF
NA,TRBJ2-7,TRBV11-2,CASSLNGEQYF
NA,TRBJ2-1,TRBV11-3,CASSPLGPEQFF
NA,TRBJ2-7,TRBV30,CAWNLQGHPYEQYF
NA,TRBJ2-7,TRBV7-6,CASSLGRGDEQYF
NA,TRBJ2-1,TRBV5-1,CASSGGLAGEGYNEQFF
NA,TRBJ1-1,TRBV7-2,CASSPGTGLEAFF
few,TRBJ2-7,TRBV4-1,CASSLLTGTEQYF
few,TRBJ1-1,TRBV29-1,CSVSLTEAFF
NA,TRBJ1-5,TRBV27,CASSFGAGLQPQHF
few,TRBJ2-6,TRBV23-1,CASSQGAGSGANVLTF
NA,TRBJ1-5,TRBV15,CATSRPRTATYNQPQHF
few,TRBJ2-5,TRBV28,CASSLWTSGASQETQYF
NA,TRBJ1-1,TRBV4-1,CASSQVRQGGEAFF
NA,NA,TRBV13,CASSSRVTKVGEQYF
NA,TRBJ2-7,TRBV11-2,CASTPNLIYEQYF
NA,TRBJ2-3,TRBV30,CAWSAHGGEDTQYF
few,TRBJ1-5,TRBV2,CASGNSNQPQHF
NA,TRBJ2-7,TRBV4-3,CASSQGVSGSRYEQYF
few,TRBJ1-1,TRBV30,CAWSWDRDTEAFF
NA,TRBJ2-1,TRBV6-1,CASQLAEYNEQFF
NA,TRBJ2-1,TRBV7-6,CASSNYESLSSYNEQFF
NA,TRBJ1-4,TRBV7-9,CASSLAVPGREKLFF